The 22 T cell receptor beta chains below all came from one sample that was sequenced in a study of response to subunit inactivated influenza vaccine. Each CDR3 protein gets one entry after TCRdb re-called the RT-PCR reads with MiXCR. This sample has roughly 550,000 distinct CDR3 sequences, with under 25% found just once. The same data also contributed to another study, on T cells expressing NK-cell markers. That publication notes: Making the TCR beta cDNA relied on 5'RACE template switching with UMIs.

The source material was CD4+ T cells sorted from PBMCs, sampled 11 to 12 days after vaccination. These receptors all come from a man in his fifties or sixties who received an inactivated influenza vaccine.

V is TRBV7-3 and J is TRBJ2-1; 7 bases match TRBD1. The CDR3 extends over 14 amino acids. After removal of 2 bases from V and 7 bases from J, the junction contained 5 bases not matched to a gene. Germline-derived CDR1 and CDR2 are SGHTA and FQGTGA. Here the CDR3 DNA reads TGTGCCAGCAGCTTAGGGACAGTTCGAAATGAGCAGTTCTTC. Translated: CASSLGTVRNEQFF.

The table lists this clonotype with a few counts. The genes are TRBV6-1 and TRBJ2-1; 10 bases align to TRBD2. V shed 6 bases and J 3 bases; nucleotides not matched to a gene: 8. Per germline, CDR1 MNHNS and CDR2 SASEGT. The CDR3 runs to 16 residues. CDR3 in amino acids: CASRTTSGGDYNEQFF. The CDR3 DNA follows: TGTGCCAGCAGAACGACCAGCGGGGGGGACTACAATGAGCAGTTCTTC.

V and J are TRBV5-6 and TRBJ1-5; D is possibly TRBD1 (5 bases). Germline-derived CDR1 and CDR2 are SGHDT and YYEEEE. The CDR3 totals 14 residues. Trimming cost V 6 bases and J 6 bases, with 16 bases left between them. The CDR3 sequence: CASTSGGGSQPQHF. The CDR3 region has the DNA TGTGCCAGCACCTCTGGGGGGGGGAGTCAGCCCCAGCATTTT.

About this clonotype itself: A much larger clone sits a single nucleotide away, making a read error possible. The chain joins TRBV29-1 to TRBJ2-2; D is unclear. The CDR3 has 13 residues. Germline V gene lookup returns CDR1 SQVTM and CDR2 ANQGSEA. Trimming removed 4 bases at V and 5 bases at J, with 11 bases between. CDR3: CSVGCDRTGELFF. The CDR3 region has the DNA TGCAGCGTTGGTTGTGACCGGACCGGGGAGCTGTTTTTT.

This chain uses TRBV30 with TRBJ1-6; 7 positions match TRBD1. Germline V lookup: CDR1 GTSNPN, CDR2 SVGIG (reference sequence). The CDR3 has 16 amino acids. J gave up 7 bases and V 0 bases, and 9 bases lay outside the gene matches. DNA of the CDR3: TGTGCCTGGAGTGTACGGGCAGGGGGTTCGAATTCACCCCTCCACTTT. Protein product: CAWSVRAGGSNSPLHF.

This clonotype occurred a few times. V is TRBV12-3 or TRBV12-4 and J is TRBJ2-7; D is uncertain. The CDR3 loop spans 14 amino acids. V was trimmed by 5 bases and J by 2 bases, leaving 13 bases between them. CDR3 region: CASSPSGPAYEQYF. For the CDR3, the DNA is TGTGCCAGCAGTCCTTCCGGCCCAGCCTACGAGCAGTACTTC.

This clonotype was detected only a few times. The rearrangement joins TRBV7-2 to TRBJ2-7; D is possibly TRBD1 or TRBD2 (5 bases each). V was pared by 5 bases and J by 2 bases, with 16 bases between. This CDR3 contains 15 residues. Germline V lookup: CDR1 SGHTA, CDR2 FQGNSA. DNA for the CDR3: TGTGCCAGCAGCCGAGTCCGGGGCCCTACCTACGAGCAGTACTTC. Translating gives CASSRVRGPTYEQYF. The full variable domain, in which reference TRBV7-2 and TRBJ2-7 provide the parts outside the CDR3, is GAGVSQSPSNKVTEKGKDVELRCDPISGHTALYWYRQSLGQGLEFLIYFQGNSAPDKSGLPSDRFSAERTGGSVSTLTIQRTQQEDSAVYLCASSRVRGPTYEQYFGPGTRLTVT.

This clonotype was counted between two and nine times. The chain is built from TRBV28 and TRBJ2-2; tentative D call: TRBD1 (5 bases). This CDR3 has 15 residues. From germline, CDR1 is MDHEN and CDR2 SYDVKM. The V gene lost 3 bases and the J gene lost 3 bases, with 11 bases spanning the gap. CDR3: CASSFRTRHTGELFF. The CDR3, as DNA: TGTGCCAGCAGTTTCAGGACACGTCACACCGGGGAGCTGTTTTTT.

This clonotype was seen just once. The rearrangement joins TRBV20-1 to TRBJ2-7; 9 nucleotides line up with TRBD1. Germline CDR1 is DFQATT and CDR2 is SNEGSKA (reference sequence). V shed 0 bases, J shed 5 bases, and the junction held 11 bases outside the gene matches. The CDR3 has 16 amino acids. CDR3 nucleotide sequence: TGCAGTGCTAGAGAGGGGACAGGGCAAGAGGGGCACGAGCAGTACTTC. This sequence encodes CSAREGTGQEGHEQYF.

The chain recombines TRBV7-9 with TRBJ1-1, with a possible D match to TRBD1 (5 bases). The CDR3 extends over 13 amino acids. The ends were cut back, 4 bases at V and 5 bases at J, with 11 bases in the middle. Germline V gene sequence: CDR1 SEHNR, CDR2 FQNEAQ (reference sequence). CDR3 sequence (DNA): TGTGCCAGCAGCTCGGGGGAGTTAACTGAAGCTTTCTTT. Residues: CASSSGELTEAFF.

This clonotype was counted a few times. The chain recombines TRBV11-1 with TRBJ2-5; 7 bases agree with TRBD2. CDR1 is SGHAT, CDR2 FQDESV, per germline (reference sequence). Unmatched junction bases numbered 23, after V lost 5 bases and J lost 5 bases. The CDR3 runs 19 residues. CDR3 nucleotide sequence: TGTGCCAGCAGCCCCACCTTCGGACAATGGGACTATCGAGGGGAGACCCAGTACTTC. Its protein is CASSPTFGQWDYRGETQYF. The variable domain in full, with the rest retrieved from reference TRBV11-1 and TRBJ2-5, is EAEVAQSPRYKITEKSQAVAFWCDPISGHATLYWYRQILGQGPELLVQFQDESVVDDSQLPKDRFSAERLKGVDSTLKIQPAELGDSAMYLCASSPTFGQWDYRGETQYFGPGTRLLVL.

This clonotype was seen more than once but under ten times. The gene calls are TRBV12-3 or TRBV12-4 and TRBJ2-1, with D perhaps being TRBD1 or TRBD2 (6 bases each). CDR3 length: 17 amino acids. V lost 3 bases, J lost 2 bases, and 17 bases lay in between. The CDR3: CASSLGGISRAYNEQFF. CDR3 nucleotides: TGTGCCAGCAGTTTGGGGGGCATCTCGAGGGCCTACAATGAGCAGTTCTTC.

The chain has TRBV7-2 and TRBJ2-1; D is possibly TRBD1 (5 bases). Per the germline V gene, CDR1 is SGHTA and CDR2 is FQGNSA. This CDR3 region has 15 residues. With 1 base removed from V and 9 bases from J, the gap between germline ends came to 16 bases. The CDR3 here is CASSLEGRDGREQFF. CDR3 DNA: TGTGCCAGCAGCTTAGAAGGCAGGGATGGGCGTGAGCAGTTCTTC.

This clonotype was seen more than once but under ten times. It may be a read error: a sequence one base away is much more abundant. The chain uses TRBV18 and TRBJ2-3; D remains ambiguous. V lost 1 base and J 0 bases, leaving 2 bases between the germline ends. The CDR3 has 13 residues. Germline CDR1 and CDR2: KGHSH and LQKENI. CDR3 sequence: CASSPQSTDTQYF. The DNA of the CDR3 is TGTGCCAGCTCACCACAAAGCACAGATACGCAGTATTTT.

The J gene is TRBJ2-7, the V gene TRBV7-6; tentatively, D is TRBD1 (7 bases). This CDR3 region has 15 residues. Germline loops: CDR1 SGHVS, CDR2 FNYEAQ. V was clipped by 1 base and J by 4 bases, with 14 bases between them. Here the CDR3 DNA reads TGTGCCAGCAGCTTAGGGAGGGACAGAAATTACGAGCAGTACTTC. Translated: CASSLGRDRNYEQYF.

There are a few counts of this clonotype. The chain combines TRBV6-2 or TRBV6-3 with TRBJ2-7; D gene ambiguous. V shed 8 bases and J shed 3 bases, with 14 bases lying between them. The CDR3 consists of 13 residues. CDR1 MNHEY and CDR2 SVGEGT come from the germline V gene. The DNA for the CDR3 is TGTGCCAGCGGCACCGGGTCCCTCTACGAGCAGTACTTC. Residues: CASGTGSLYEQYF.

This clonotype was recorded a few times. This chain uses TRBV10-3 with TRBJ2-5; the match to TRBD2 covers 9 bases. CDR3 length: 14 amino acids. Trimming took 3 bases from V and 6 from J; bases not matched to a gene: 5. Germline CDR1 is ENHRY and CDR2 is SYGVKD. The CDR3 loop reads CAISDPLAGKTQYF. CDR3 in DNA: TGTGCCATCAGTGACCCCCTAGCGGGGAAGACCCAGTACTTC.

The chain has TRBV20-1 and TRBJ2-1; perhaps TRBD2 as D (7 bases). The CDR3 is 14 residues long. Germline V gene data show CDR1 as DFQATT and CDR2 as SNEGSKA (reference sequence). V gave up 6 bases and J gave up 8 bases, with 20 bases separating them. CDR3 loop: CSAPREGGGYEQFF. The CDR3 nucleotides are TGCAGTGCCCCGAGGGAGGGCGGGGGCTATGAGCAGTTCTTC.

The chain links TRBV16 to TRBJ2-7; no clear D gene. Germline V gene sequence: CDR1 KGHSY, CDR2 FQNENV. The CDR3 has 16 residues. Deletions cut 1 base from V and 2 bases from J, with 15 bases between. The CDR3 DNA reads TGTGCCAGCAGCCAATGGTTGACCAATATAGCCTACGAGCAGTACTTC. It encodes CASSQWLTNIAYEQYF.

The genes are TRBV20-1 and TRBJ2-1; TRBD1 agrees at 10 bases. Germline trimming cut 5 bases from V and 0 bases from J; bases unmatched to any gene: 4. Germline V gives CDR1 DFQATT, CDR2 SNEGSKA (reference sequence). The CDR3 sequence is 15 residues long. The DNA of the CDR3 is TGCAGTGCTCCAAGGACAGGGGGCTCCTACAATGAGCAGTTCTTC. It specifies CSAPRTGGSYNEQFF.

This chain links TRBV20-1 with TRBJ2-7, with 7 bases lining up with TRBD2. The V and J ends lost 6 bases and 0 bases, in that order; junction bases with no gene match: 8. The CDR3 is 14 residues long. Looked up from germline, CDR1 is DFQATT and CDR2 is SNEGSKA (reference sequence). CDR3 nucleotides: TGCAGTGCATCAGTAGCGGGTATCTCCTACGAGCAGTACTTC. Translation gives CSASVAGISYEQYF.

V gene TRBV2 combines with J gene TRBJ2-2; D assignment may be TRBD1 or TRBD2 (5 bases each). CDR3 size: 14 residues. Germline values: CDR1 SNHLY, CDR2 FYNNEI. V gave up 6 bases and J gave up 4 bases, with 12 bases separating them. The CDR3 sequence is CASSIRDLTGELFF. In nucleotides, the CDR3 is TGTGCCAGCAGCATCCGGGACCTCACCGGGGAGCTGTTTTTT.